The source of this T cell receptor (beta chain) is a study of blood T cell repertoires in COVID-19. Study-level background: COVID-19 samples, acute and convalescent, were from the United States, Italy and Spain. The cDNA or gDNA used as material had been derived from T cells, B-cell-depleted T cells, or PBMCs.

Sequenced by immunoSEQ multiplex PCR; TCRdb stores in-frame clones only, minus some. The sample consists of fewer than 350,000 clones, 70% to 90% of them appearing once. V was shortened by 4 bases and J by 0 bases, with 14 bases between the two germline ends. The CDR3 extends over 16 amino acids. Germline V lookup: CDR1 SGDLS, CDR2 YYNGEE. The sequenced material came from peripheral blood. The receptor was isolated from a woman between 45 and 60 years old who had recovered from COVID-19. The V gene is TRBV9, the J gene TRBJ2-1, with D possibly TRBD2 on 5 matching bases. The CDR3, as DNA: TGTGCCAGCAGCCGCCGGGATTCGGGCTCCTACAATGAGCAGTTCTTC. This encodes CASSRRDSGSYNEQFF.